These 22 T cell receptor beta chains originate from one sample sequenced in a study of beta chain features in type 1 diabetes. The investigators reverse transcribed all of the isolated RNA, so they sequenced expressed TCRB transcripts. Using immunoSEQ multiplex PCR, the repertoire was profiled, and TCRdb retains in-frame clones only, with some absent. Among roughly 150,000 clones listed, 11% were seen once. Sequenced input: central memory CD4+ T cells from blood. These receptors were obtained from a man between 18 and 35 years old in good health.

V is TRBV28 and J is TRBJ2-5; a possible D gene is TRBD2 (5 bases). Trimming shortened V by 4 bases and J by 1 base, and 13 bases separated the two germline ends. Germline assignment: CDR1 MDHEN and CDR2 SYDVKM. The CDR3 sequence is 15 residues long. The chain's CDR3 is CASSSAAATQETQYF. For the CDR3, the DNA is TGTGCCAGCAGTTCAGCGGCAGCTACCCAAGAGACCCAGTACTTC.

The chain joins TRBV14 to TRBJ2-3; D gene unclear. The CDR3 is 12 residues long. With 2 bases removed from V and 8 bases from J, the gap between germline ends came to 8 bases. The germline V gene has CDR1 SGHDN and CDR2 FVKESK. The CDR3 here is CASSQRPGTQYF. The CDR3, as DNA: TGTGCCAGCAGCCAAAGACCCGGTACGCAGTATTTT.

The chain has TRBV5-1 and TRBJ2-1; 10 bases fit TRBD2. This CDR3 has 16 residues. The germline CDR1 and CDR2 sequences are SGHRS and YFSETQ. V was clipped by 0 bases and J by 5 bases; unmatched bases: 5. The CDR3 reads CASSLVASGSDNEQFF. DNA for the CDR3: TGCGCCAGCAGCTTGGTGGCTAGCGGGAGTGACAATGAGCAGTTCTTC.

This clone was seen more than once but under ten times. The chain uses TRBV6-5 and TRBJ1-2, with 9 bases identical to TRBD1. CDR1 MNHEY and CDR2 SVGAGI come from the germline V gene. Losses at the gene ends were 5 bases for V and 8 bases for J; bases not matched to a gene: 6. The CDR3 sequence is 13 residues long. In DNA, the CDR3 is TGTGCCAGCAGTGCACAGGGGGCTAGAGGCTACACCTTC. The encoded protein is CASSAQGARGYTF.

The chain joins TRBV23-1 to TRBJ2-7, with D tentatively TRBD1 (5 bases). TRBV23-1 is identified as an open reading frame with a role that is uncertain. The V end lost 0 bases, the J end lost 3 bases, and 15 bases lay between the germline ends. The CDR3 is made up of 16 amino acids. The CDR3 is CASSQSKQGTIYEQYF. The DNA for the CDR3 is TGCGCCAGCAGTCAATCGAAGCAGGGAACGATCTACGAGCAGTACTTC.

This clone was observed a handful of times. The genes are TRBV7-2 and TRBJ2-7; 9 bases map to TRBD1. Germline loops: CDR1 SGHTA, CDR2 FQGNSA. Trimming removed 4 bases from V and 3 bases from J; junction bases left unmatched: 7. This CDR3 comprises 15 residues. This CDR3 is CASSSDRGYIYEQYF. The DNA of the CDR3 is TGTGCCAGCAGCTCGGACAGGGGTTACATCTACGAGCAGTACTTC.

This clone has more than one count but fewer than ten. V is TRBV5-1 and J is TRBJ2-3; D not resolved. The CDR3 length is 15 residues. CDR1 SGHRS and CDR2 YFSETQ come from the germline V gene. Trimming took off 0 bases at V and 1 base at J, with 9 bases between the two ends. The chain's CDR3 is CASSLGGFRTDTQYF. The CDR3 DNA reads TGCGCCAGCAGCTTGGGAGGATTCCGCACAGATACGCAGTATTTT.

CDR3 bases: TGTGCCACCAGCGGTACAGCGAATGAAAAACTGTTTTTT. This translates into CATSGTANEKLFF. This chain links TRBV15 with TRBJ1-4; D is unresolved. The CDR3 spans 13 residues. The V end was cut by 5 bases, the J end by 5 bases, with 9 bases between. CDR1 is LNHNV and CDR2 is YYDKDF in the germline V gene (reference sequence).

The chain joins TRBV4-2 to TRBJ1-5, with a weak D call TRBD1 (5 bases). Deletions cut 1 base from V and 7 bases from J, with 17 bases between. The CDR3 runs to 16 residues. Germline CDR1 is LGHNA and CDR2 is YNFKEQ. This CDR3 is CASSQGGTVRAQPQHF. The DNA for the CDR3 is TGTGCCAGCAGCCAAGGGGGGACGGTCCGAGCGCAGCCCCAGCATTTT.

The chain recombines TRBV29-1 with TRBJ1-4; a weak D match, TRBD1 (5 bases). Trimming took off 6 bases at V and 8 bases at J, with 13 bases between the two ends. In germline, CDR1 is SQVTM, CDR2 ANQGSEA. CDR3 length: 12 amino acids. CDR3 region: CSVRGSGEKLFF. In nucleotides, the CDR3 is TGCAGCGTACGGGGGTCTGGGGAAAAACTGTTTTTT.

V usage is TRBV18 and J usage is TRBJ1-5; no clear D. The CDR3 loop spans 14 amino acids. Germline loops: CDR1 KGHSH, CDR2 LQKENI. The germline V and J ends were trimmed by 4 bases and 6 bases, with 13 bases remaining between them. The CDR3 sequence is CASSQSLSSQPQHF. Here the CDR3 DNA reads TGTGCCAGCTCACAAAGTTTGTCTAGTCAGCCCCAGCATTTT.

In this sample, this clone turned up a few times. The V and J genes are TRBV9 and TRBJ1-1; D remains unclear. Germline CDR1 and CDR2: SGDLS and YYNGEE. Trimming took 3 bases from V and 8 from J, leaving 11 bases between them. The CDR3 sequence is 12 residues long. CDR3 residues: CASSAGLNEAFF. CDR3 bases: TGTGCCAGCAGCGCCGGACTCAACGAAGCTTTCTTT.

V and J are TRBV10-3 and TRBJ1-4, with 11 nucleotides matching TRBD1. Looked up from germline, CDR1 is ENHRY and CDR2 is SYGVKD. The CDR3 runs 15 residues. The trim removed 6 bases at V and 8 bases at J, leaving 8 bases unmatched. In DNA form, the CDR3 reads TGTGCCATCAGATCTGGGACAGGGGGAACCGAAAAACTGTTTTTT. It yields the protein CAIRSGTGGTEKLFF.

Notes on this clone: This sample also contains other DNA sequences that code for the same CDR3. The chain links TRBV5-1 to TRBJ1-2, with D unresolved. The CDR3 runs 13 residues. Trimming cost V 0 bases and J 0 bases, with 3 bases left between them. Germline CDR1 is SGHRS and CDR2 is YFSETQ. CDR3 residues: CASSLVANYGYTF. The DNA for the CDR3 is TGCGCCAGCAGCTTGGTTGCTAACTATGGCTACACCTTC.

This rearrangement joins TRBV30 to TRBJ2-5; maybe TRBD1 (6 bases). Germline loops: CDR1 GTSNPN, CDR2 SVGIG (reference sequence). This CDR3 has 13 residues. Trimming removed 4 bases from V and 4 bases from J, with 13 bases in between. The CDR3 is CAWTPTGRETQYF. DNA of the CDR3: TGTGCCTGGACCCCCACAGGGCGAGAGACCCAGTACTTC.

This clone was found a few times. The chain uses TRBV12-5 and TRBJ2-1; 15 bases line up with TRBD2. The length of the CDR3 is 16 residues. V dropped 6 bases and J dropped 4; count of bases not matched to a gene: 4. Germline CDR1 and CDR2: LGHNT and FRNRAP. The CDR3 loop reads CASGFGTSGRYNEQFF. DNA for the CDR3: TGTGCTAGTGGCTTCGGGACTAGCGGGAGGTACAATGAGCAGTTCTTC.

This clone came up a few times. The chain recombines TRBV5-1 with TRBJ2-3; D remains ambiguous. CDR3 size: 14 residues. The germline V gene encodes CDR1 SGHRS and CDR2 YFSETQ. Trimming cost V 5 bases and J 0 bases, with 10 bases left between them. CDR3 loop: CASRLGGSTDTQYF. CDR3 sequence (DNA): TGCGCCAGCAGGCTGGGTGGGAGCACAGATACGCAGTATTTT.

The chain joins TRBV10-3 to TRBJ2-2, with D perhaps matching TRBD1 (6 bases). The CDR3 consists of 16 residues. Germline values: CDR1 ENHRY, CDR2 SYGVKD. The V and J ends lost 6 bases and 1 base respectively, with 15 bases between them. The CDR3 is CAIRGDLGQNTGELFF. DNA of the CDR3: TGTGCCATCAGGGGGGATTTGGGACAGAACACCGGGGAGCTGTTTTTT.

The rearrangement joins TRBV27 to TRBJ2-7; D possibly uses TRBD1 or TRBD2 (6 bases each). Between the trimmed V and J ends, which lost 6 bases and 4 bases, there was a span of 19 bases. The CDR3 totals 15 residues. Germline CDR1 reads MNHEY; CDR2 reads SMNVEV (reference sequence). The chain's CDR3 is CASSRRGGGQYEQYF. The CDR3 coding sequence is TGTGCCAGCAGCCGCCGCGGTGGGGGGCAGTACGAGCAGTACTTC.

This clone turned up a few times. The chain employs TRBV29-1 and TRBJ2-1; 7 positions match TRBD2. J gave up 3 bases and V 4 bases, and 6 bases lay outside the gene matches. CDR3 length: 14 residues. In germline, CDR1 is SQVTM, CDR2 ANQGSEA. Here the CDR3 DNA reads TGCAGCGTTGCCCGGGACTACCTCTACAATGAGCAGTTCTTC. It is translated as CSVARDYLYNEQFF.

This clone came up a few times. This chain links TRBV9 with TRBJ2-3, with a weak D call TRBD2 (6 bases). In germline, CDR1 is SGDLS, CDR2 YYNGEE. The V end lost 0 bases, the J end lost 2 bases, and 16 bases lay between the germline ends. The CDR3 sequence is 17 residues long. CDR3 nucleotide sequence: TGTGCCAGCAGCGTAGAAGGGGCTAGCGCCCTCACAGATACGCAGTATTTT. This gives the protein CASSVEGASALTDTQYF.

This clone has more than one count but fewer than ten. This chain connects TRBV4-3 to TRBJ2-5; 16 positions agree with TRBD2. In germline, CDR1 is LGHNA, CDR2 YSLEER. The CDR3 sequence is 17 residues long. V lost 5 bases to trimming and J lost 0 bases; unmatched junction nucleotides: 3. For the CDR3, the DNA is TGCGCCAGCAGCAAGGGACTAGCGGGGGGGTACCAAGAGACCCAGTACTTC. Translation: CASSKGLAGGYQETQYF.